One and the same sample provided the 3 T cell receptor beta chains below, sequenced in a study of CD8 T cells in Susac syndrome (dated by TCRdb to about 2019). The library relied on the immunoSEQ multiplex PCR assay. RNA was extracted using the RNeasy kit, and about 0.5 to 1 ug of the RNA was reverse transcribed with random hexamers. TCRdb reran the public reads through fastp at Q25 and MiXCR, keeping productive beta chains. CDR3 protein duplicates are merged, each entry listing the most common genes and DNA. This sample comprises around 160,000 distinct CDR3 sequences, approximately 92% of them detected only once. The ten largest account for just over 0.13% of the sample. The sample was CD4+ T cells from PBMCs. All receptors derive from a human donor in good health.

The gene calls are TRBV4-1 and TRBJ2-2, with TRBD2 identical over 8 bases. The germline CDR1 and CDR2 sequences are MGHRA and YSYEKL. V lost 4 bases and J lost 5; bases outside the gene matches: 9. This CDR3 contains 16 residues. The DNA for the CDR3 is TGCGCCAGCAGCCGGGGTGCGGGGGGTAATACCGGGGAGCTGTTTTTT. The encoded protein is CASSRGAGGNTGELFF.

This rearrangement joins TRBV27 to TRBJ1-1; D remains ambiguous. V lost 5 bases, J lost 3 bases, and 16 bases lay in between. Germline CDR1 MNHEY, CDR2 SMNVEV (reference sequence). CDR3 length equals 15 residues. The CDR3: CASSLQGGGYTEAFF. As DNA, the CDR3 is TGTGCCAGCAGTCTCCAAGGAGGCGGGTACACTGAAGCTTTCTTT.

The chain uses TRBV7-9 and TRBJ2-2; no firm D call. Germline values: CDR1 SEHNR, CDR2 FQNEAQ (reference sequence). CDR3 length: 13 amino acids. Deletions cut 3 bases from V and 5 bases from J, with 7 bases between. The CDR3: CASSLLQTGELFF. The CDR3 coding sequence is TGTGCCAGCAGCTTGTTGCAGACCGGGGAGCTGTTTTTT. The complete variable domain, with remaining parts taken from reference TRBV7-9 and TRBJ2-2, reads DTGVSQNPRHKITKRGQNVTFRCDPISEHNRLYWYRQTLGQGPEFLTYFQNEAQLEKSRLLSDRFSAERPKGSFSTLEIQRTEQGDSAMYLCASSLLQTGELFFGEGSRLTVL.